This is a list of T cell receptor beta chains from one sample in a study of T cell repertoires in cytomegalovirus infection. TCRdb analysed the reads with MiXCR anew, one entry per CDR3 protein. The table lists approximately 130,000 distinct CDR3 sequences, roughly 25% of them singletons. No cognate antigen is known for these TCRs. The sequencing input was PBMCs, sequenced either directly or after in vitro stimulation (not recorded which). These receptors all come from a human donor in good health (CMV status not recorded). Some clones in this sample may be carry-over from other donors' samples. CDR3s include the opening cysteine and the closing phenylalanine or tryptophan. The D gene is left open where the match is weak. The size of a clone is reported for some rows only, either as once, few or many, or as a class for expanded clones.

abundance: .
j_gene: TRBJ2-1
v_gene: TRBV6-2/TRBV6-3
d_gene: .
CDR3aa: CASSYSTNSYNEQFF
CDR3nt: TGTGCCAGCAGTTACTCGACGAACTCCTACAATGAGCAGTTCTTC

abundance: .
j_gene: TRBJ2-7
v_gene: TRBV28
d_gene: .
CDR3aa: CASSLIQNSYEQYF
CDR3nt: TGTGCCAGCAGTTTAATCCAGAACTCCTACGAGCAGTACTTC

abundance: few
j_gene: TRBJ1-1
v_gene: TRBV9
d_gene: .
CDR3aa: CASSVRSGNTEAFF
CDR3nt: TGTGCCAGCAGCGTTAGATCCGGGAACACTGAAGCTTTCTTT

abundance: many
j_gene: TRBJ2-7
v_gene: TRBV6-1
d_gene: .
CDR3aa: CASTQGNSGHGRSYEQYF
CDR3nt: TGTGCCAGCACCCAGGGTAATTCGGGACACGGGCGATCCTACGAGCAGTACTTC

abundance: few
j_gene: TRBJ2-2
v_gene: TRBV10-3
d_gene: .
CDR3aa: CAISESALINTGELFF
CDR3nt: TGTGCCATCAGTGAGTCGGCCCTCATTAACACCGGGGAGCTGTTTTTT

abundance: .
j_gene: TRBJ1-5
v_gene: TRBV30
d_gene: .
CDR3aa: CAWSTVDQPQHF
CDR3nt: TGTGCCTGGAGTACAGTGGATCAGCCCCAGCATTTT

abundance: .
j_gene: TRBJ2-5
v_gene: TRBV12-5
d_gene: TRBD2
CDR3aa: CASALGLAGGVGETQYF
CDR3nt: TGTGCTAGTGCCCTGGGACTAGCCGGAGGGGTAGGAGAGACCCAGTACTTC

abundance: few
j_gene: TRBJ1-6
v_gene: TRBV29-1
d_gene: TRBD1
CDR3aa: CSFRQGDENSPLHF
CDR3nt: TGCAGCTTCCGACAGGGTGACGAAAATTCACCCCTCCACTTT

abundance: .
j_gene: TRBJ2-3
v_gene: TRBV12-3/TRBV12-4
d_gene: TRBD2
CDR3aa: CASSFSSGRSYF
CDR3nt: TGTGCCAGCAGTTTCTCTAGCGGGAGGTCGTATTTT

abundance: medium-sized
j_gene: TRBJ2-1
v_gene: TRBV18
d_gene: .
CDR3aa: CASSPMPGMEIGLFF
CDR3nt: TGTGCCAGCTCACCAATGCCAGGGATGGAGATTGGTCTGTTCTTC

abundance: .
j_gene: TRBJ2-7
v_gene: TRBV3-1
d_gene: .
CDR3aa: CASSQVPLDGYYEQYF
CDR3nt: TGTGCCAGCAGCCAAGTTCCGTTGGACGGTTACTACGAGCAGTACTTC